This T cell receptor (beta chain) came from a study of T cells after yellow fever vaccination. About the study: Preparation used SMART-Seq v4 Ultra Low Input for the low-cell-number fractions.

Concerning this clonotype: The antigen is unknown. Compared with germline, one end of the junction differs, possibly owing to a read error.

Regarding the study as a whole: Reappearance after the booster was seen for most primary-vaccination clones, at 95% to 97% CD4 and 80% to 90% CD8.

For TCR, cDNA came from 5'RACE template switching, which added a universal primer site and UMIs. TCRdb ran MiXCR on the 5' RACE reads and lists one entry per CDR3 protein. The sample comprises about 350,000 distinct CDR3 sequences, around an eighth of which are singletons, and approximately 3.4% rests with the top ten. Germline CDR1 reads SEHNR; CDR2 reads FQNEAQ (reference sequence). The CDR3 loop spans 13 amino acids. The chain links TRBV7-9 to TRBJ1-5; D is possibly TRBD1 (5 bases). This TCR was sampled from a man younger than 30 who received the YFV17D yellow fever vaccine. The sequences come from CD4+ T cells sorted from PBMCs, collected 15 days after the yellow fever booster vaccination. CDR3 in DNA: TGTGCCAGCAGCTCCACCGGGGGTCAGACCCAGCATTTT. This codes for CASSSTGGQTQHF.